This TCR beta chain is drawn from a study of cytomegalovirus exposure and HLA in healthy donors. Across the study: Out of 150 million to 200 million T cells, an earlier analysis found 117 million unique TCR beta sequences in total.

In germline, CDR1 is LNHDA, CDR2 SQIVND (reference sequence). The ends lost 6 bases at V and 7 bases at J; junction bases unmatched: 12. This CDR3 region has 15 residues. It was with 60 Vbeta and 13 Jbeta primers that the PCR ran. The table came from immunoSEQ multiplex PCR; TCRdb's copy has only in-frame clones and leaves some out. The sample yields nearly 110,000 clones, 75% seen once. This clone showed up just a few times. Its specificity is unknown. Findings and caveats of the study: By a later analysis, the bulk of CMV-associated TCR beta chains appeared HLA-restricted. Available immune exposure information covered CMV serostatus only. What a later analysis reportedly showed was that an Asian-associated ancestry cluster had fewer N-insertions than the roughly 700-donor mean.

The sequence came from a male donor in good health and CMV-seropositive. V and J are TRBV19 and TRBJ2-1, with 7 bases aligning to TRBD1. Sequenced sample: PBMCs. The CDR3 here is CASSLRTGILNEQFF. DNA for the CDR3: TGTGCCAGTAGCCTCAGGACAGGAATACTGAATGAGCAGTTCTTC. The variable domain in full, completed from reference TRBV19 and TRBJ2-1, reads DGGITQSPKYLFRKEGQNVTLSCEQNLNHDAMYWYRQDPGQGLRLIYYSQIVNDFQKGDIAEGYSVSREKKESFPLTVTSAQKNPTAFYLCASSLRTGILNEQFFGPGTRLTVL.